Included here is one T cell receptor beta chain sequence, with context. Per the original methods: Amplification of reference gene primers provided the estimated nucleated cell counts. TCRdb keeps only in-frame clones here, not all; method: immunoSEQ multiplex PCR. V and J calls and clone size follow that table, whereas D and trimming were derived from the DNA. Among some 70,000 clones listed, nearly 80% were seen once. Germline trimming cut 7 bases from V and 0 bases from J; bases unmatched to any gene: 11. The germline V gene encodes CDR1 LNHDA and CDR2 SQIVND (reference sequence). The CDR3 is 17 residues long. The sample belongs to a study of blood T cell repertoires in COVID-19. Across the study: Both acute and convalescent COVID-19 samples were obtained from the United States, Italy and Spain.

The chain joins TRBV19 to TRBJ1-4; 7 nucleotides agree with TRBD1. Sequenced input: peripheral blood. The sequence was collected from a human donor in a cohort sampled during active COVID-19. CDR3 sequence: CASTPGRGRSTNEKLFF. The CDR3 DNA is TGTGCCAGTACCCCCGGGAGGGGGCGGTCAACTAATGAAAAACTGTTTTTT.